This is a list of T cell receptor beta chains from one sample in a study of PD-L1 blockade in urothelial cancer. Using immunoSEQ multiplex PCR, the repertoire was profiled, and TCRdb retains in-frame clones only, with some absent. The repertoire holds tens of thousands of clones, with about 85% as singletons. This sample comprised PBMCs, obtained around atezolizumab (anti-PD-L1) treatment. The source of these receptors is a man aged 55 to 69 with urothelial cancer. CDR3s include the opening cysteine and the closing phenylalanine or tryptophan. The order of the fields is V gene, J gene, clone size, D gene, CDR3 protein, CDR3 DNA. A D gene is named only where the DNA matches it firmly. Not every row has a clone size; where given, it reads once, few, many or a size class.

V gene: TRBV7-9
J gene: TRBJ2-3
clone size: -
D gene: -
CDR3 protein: CASSQTDTDTQYF
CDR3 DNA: TGTGCCAGCAGTCAGACAGACACAGATACGCAGTATTTT

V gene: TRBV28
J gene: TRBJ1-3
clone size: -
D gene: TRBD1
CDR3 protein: CASSTSGGGNTIYF
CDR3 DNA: TGTGCCAGCAGTACCTCAGGGGGTGGAAACACCATATATTTT

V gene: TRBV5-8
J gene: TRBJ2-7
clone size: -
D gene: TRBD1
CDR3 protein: CASSYQGASYEQYF
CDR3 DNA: TGTGCCAGCAGCTATCAGGGGGCCTCCTACGAGCAGTACTTC

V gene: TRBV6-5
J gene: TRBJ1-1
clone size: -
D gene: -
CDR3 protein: CASSYSIGAAEAFF
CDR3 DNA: TGTGCCAGCAGTTACTCAATAGGGGCCGCCGAGGCTTTCTTT

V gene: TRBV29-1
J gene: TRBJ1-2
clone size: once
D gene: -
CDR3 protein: CSVTPYGYTF
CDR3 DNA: TGCAGCGTAACACCGTATGGCTACACCTTC

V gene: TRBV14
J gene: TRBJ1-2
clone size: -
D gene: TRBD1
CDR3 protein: CASSQDQGGRSYGYTF
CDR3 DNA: TGTGCCAGCAGCCAAGATCAAGGGGGCAGGAGCTATGGCTACACCTTC

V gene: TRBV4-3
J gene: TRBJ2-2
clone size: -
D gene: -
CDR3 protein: CASSQDGGYTGELFF
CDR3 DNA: TGCGCCAGCAGCCAAGACGGTGGTTACACCGGGGAGCTGTTTTTT

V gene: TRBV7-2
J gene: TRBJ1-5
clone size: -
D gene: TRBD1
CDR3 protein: CASSLVTGPSNQPQHF
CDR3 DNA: TGTGCCAGCAGCTTAGTGACAGGGCCTTCTAATCAGCCCCAGCATTTT

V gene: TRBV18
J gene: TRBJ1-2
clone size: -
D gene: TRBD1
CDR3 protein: CASSAGQNYGYTF
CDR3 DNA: TGTGCCAGCTCCGCGGGACAGAACTATGGCTACACCTTC

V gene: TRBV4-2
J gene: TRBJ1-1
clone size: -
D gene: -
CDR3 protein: CATKPNGGAEAFF
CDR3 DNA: TGTGCCACCAAACCAAATGGGGGGGCTGAAGCTTTCTTT

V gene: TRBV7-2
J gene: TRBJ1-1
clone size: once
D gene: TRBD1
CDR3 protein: CASTLTGGFSAFF
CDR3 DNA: TGTGCCAGTACGTTGACAGGGGGCTTTTCGGCTTTCTTT

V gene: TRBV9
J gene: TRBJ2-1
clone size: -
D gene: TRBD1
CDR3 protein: CASSAGSPTGEQFF
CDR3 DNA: TGTGCCAGCAGCGCTGGAAGCCCGACAGGGGAGCAGTTCTTC

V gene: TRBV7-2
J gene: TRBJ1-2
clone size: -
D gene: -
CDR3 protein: CASSLYWGGYTF
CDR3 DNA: TGTGCCAGCAGCCTCTACTGGGGCGGCTACACCTTC

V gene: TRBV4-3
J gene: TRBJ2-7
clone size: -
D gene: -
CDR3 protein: CASSQGRGSHEQYF
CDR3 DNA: TGCGCCAGCAGCCAAGGGAGGGGTAGCCACGAGCAGTACTTC

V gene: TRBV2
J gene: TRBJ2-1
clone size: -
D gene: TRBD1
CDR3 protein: CASSRDRGEEQFF
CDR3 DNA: TGTGCCAGCAGTCGGGACAGGGGTGAGGAGCAGTTCTTC

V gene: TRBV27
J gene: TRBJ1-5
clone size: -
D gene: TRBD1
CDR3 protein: CASSLGTGGFQPQHF
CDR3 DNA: TGTGCCAGCAGTTTAGGGACAGGGGGCTTTCAGCCCCAGCATTTT

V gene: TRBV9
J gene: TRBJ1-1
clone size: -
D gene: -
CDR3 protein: CASSVLPGGDTEAFF
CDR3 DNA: TGTGCCAGCAGCGTTTTACCGGGGGGTGACACTGAAGCTTTCTTT